This T cell receptor (beta chain) came from a study of T cells in Graves' hyperthyroidism and ophthalmopathy. The study, taken as a whole, reports: Most thyroid clonotypes with frequency above 0.001 were detected in blood.

At least ten counts were recorded for this clonotype. Antigen unknown. Amplification yielded TCR beta CDR3 regions, with RNA transcripts as the source. HTBI primers were employed in a first-round RT-PCR of the TCR CDR3. TCRdb ran MiXCR on the multiplex PCR reads and lists one entry per CDR3 protein. Counted here are a few hundred thousand distinct CDR3 sequences, around 15% occurring once; the ten biggest clones make up 34%. Trimming took 6 bases from V and 6 from J; bases not matched to a gene: 13. CDR3 length: 16 residues. The sequenced sample consisted of blood. The chain recombines TRBV12-3 or TRBV12-4 with TRBJ2-1; 8 bases map to TRBD2. This sequence originates from a woman between 40 and 55 years old with Graves' ophthalmopathy. The CDR3 nucleotides read TGTGCCAGCAGCATGGGGAGCGGGAGAACCAGCAATGAGCAGTTCTTC. Translating it yields CASSMGSGRTSNEQFF.